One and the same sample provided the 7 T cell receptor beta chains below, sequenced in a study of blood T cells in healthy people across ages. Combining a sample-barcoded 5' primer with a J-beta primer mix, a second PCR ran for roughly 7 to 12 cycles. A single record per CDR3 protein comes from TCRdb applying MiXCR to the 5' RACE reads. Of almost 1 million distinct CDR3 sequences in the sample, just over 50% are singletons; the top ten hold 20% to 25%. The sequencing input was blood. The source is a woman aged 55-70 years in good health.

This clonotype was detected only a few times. CDR3 in DNA: TGTGCCACCAGTGTTTCGACAGGGCCCCTCTCCTACAATGAGCAGTTCTTC. Translation: CATSVSTGPLSYNEQFF. The chain carries TRBV24-1 and TRBJ2-1; 7 bases are a match to TRBD1. The V gene's germline CDR1 is KGHDR and CDR2 SFDVKD. The CDR3 is 17 residues long. V gave up 5 bases and J gave up 0 bases; unmatched junction bases: 9.

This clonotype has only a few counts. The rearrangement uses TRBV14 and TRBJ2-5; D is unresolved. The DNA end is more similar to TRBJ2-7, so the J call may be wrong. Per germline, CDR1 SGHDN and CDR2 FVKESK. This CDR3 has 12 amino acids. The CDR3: CASSQYWDEQYF. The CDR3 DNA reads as TGTGCCAGCAGCCAATATTGGGACGAGCAGTACTTC.

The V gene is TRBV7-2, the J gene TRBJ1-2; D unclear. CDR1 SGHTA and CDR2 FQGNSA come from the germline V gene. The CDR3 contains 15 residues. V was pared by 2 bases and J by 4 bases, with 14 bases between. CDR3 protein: CASSLRTGNFYGYTF. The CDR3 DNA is TGTGCCAGCAGCTTACGGACGGGAAACTTCTATGGCTACACCTTC.

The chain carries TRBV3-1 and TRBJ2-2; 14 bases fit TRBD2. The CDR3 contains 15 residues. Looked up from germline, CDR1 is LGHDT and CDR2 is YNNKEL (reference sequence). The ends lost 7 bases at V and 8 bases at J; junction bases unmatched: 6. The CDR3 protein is CASTGTSGSSGELFF. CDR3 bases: TGTGCCAGCACGGGGACTAGCGGGAGTAGTGGGGAGCTGTTTTTT. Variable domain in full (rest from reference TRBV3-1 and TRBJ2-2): DTAVSQTPKYLVTQMGNDKSIKCEQNLGHDTMYWYKQDSKKFLKIMFSYNNKELIINETVPNRFSPKSPDKAHLNLHINSLELGDSAVYFCASTGTSGSSGELFFGEGSRLTVL.

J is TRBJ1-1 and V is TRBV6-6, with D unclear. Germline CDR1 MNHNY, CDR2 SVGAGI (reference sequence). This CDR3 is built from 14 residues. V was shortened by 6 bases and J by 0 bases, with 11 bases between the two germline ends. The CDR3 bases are TGTGCCAGCAGACCCCGGGAGATGAACACTGAAGCTTTCTTT. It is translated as CASRPREMNTEAFF.

CDR3 in amino acids: CSASTPNEQFF. The DNA of the CDR3 is TGCAGTGCTAGTACGCCAAATGAGCAGTTCTTC. The chain joins TRBV20-1 to TRBJ2-1, with D unresolved. Looked up from germline, CDR1 is DFQATT and CDR2 is SNEGSKA (reference sequence). With 3 bases removed from V and 7 bases from J, the gap between germline ends came to 7 bases. The length of the CDR3 is 11 residues.

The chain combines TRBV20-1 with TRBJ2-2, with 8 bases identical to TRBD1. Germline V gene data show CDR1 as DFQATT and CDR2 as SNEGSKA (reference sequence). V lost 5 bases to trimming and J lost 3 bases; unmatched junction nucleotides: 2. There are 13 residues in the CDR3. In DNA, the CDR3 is TGCAGTGCTCAGGGGGCGGACACCGGGGAGCTGTTTTTT. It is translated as CSAQGADTGELFF.